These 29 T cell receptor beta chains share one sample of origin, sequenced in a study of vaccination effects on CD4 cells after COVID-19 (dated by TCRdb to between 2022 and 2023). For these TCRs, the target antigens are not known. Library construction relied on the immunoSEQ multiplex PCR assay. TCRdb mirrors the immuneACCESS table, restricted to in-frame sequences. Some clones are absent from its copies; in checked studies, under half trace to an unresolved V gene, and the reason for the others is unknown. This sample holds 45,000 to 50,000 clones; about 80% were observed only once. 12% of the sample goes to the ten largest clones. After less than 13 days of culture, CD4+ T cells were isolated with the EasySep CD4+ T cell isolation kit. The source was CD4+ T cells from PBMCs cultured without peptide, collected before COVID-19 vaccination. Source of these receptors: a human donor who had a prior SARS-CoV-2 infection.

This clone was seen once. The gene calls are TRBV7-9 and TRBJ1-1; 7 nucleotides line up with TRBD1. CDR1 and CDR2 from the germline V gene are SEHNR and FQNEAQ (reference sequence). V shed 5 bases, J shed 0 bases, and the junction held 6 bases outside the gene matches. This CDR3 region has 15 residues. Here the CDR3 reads CASSLEGGMNTEAFF. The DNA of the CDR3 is TGTGCCAGCAGCCTAGAAGGGGGCATGAACACTGAAGCTTTCTTT. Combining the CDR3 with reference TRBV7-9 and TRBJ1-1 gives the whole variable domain DTGVSQNPRHKITKRGQNVTFRCDPISEHNRLYWYRQTLGQGPEFLTYFQNEAQLEKSRLLSDRFSAERPKGSFSTLEIQRTEQGDSAMYLCASSLEGGMNTEAFFGQGTRLTVV.

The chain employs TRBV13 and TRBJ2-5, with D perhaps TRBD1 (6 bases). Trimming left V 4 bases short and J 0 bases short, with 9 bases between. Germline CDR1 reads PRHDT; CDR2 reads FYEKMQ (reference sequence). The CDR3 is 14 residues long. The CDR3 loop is CASSSEGDQETQYF. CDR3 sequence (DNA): TGTGCCAGCAGCTCCGAGGGGGACCAAGAGACCCAGTACTTC.

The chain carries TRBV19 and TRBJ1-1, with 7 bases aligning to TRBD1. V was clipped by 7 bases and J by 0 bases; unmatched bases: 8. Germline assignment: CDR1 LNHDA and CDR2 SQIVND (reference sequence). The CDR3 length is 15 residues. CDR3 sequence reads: CASIVGDRMNTEAFF. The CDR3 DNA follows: TGTGCCAGTATCGTAGGGGACAGAATGAACACTGAAGCTTTCTTT.

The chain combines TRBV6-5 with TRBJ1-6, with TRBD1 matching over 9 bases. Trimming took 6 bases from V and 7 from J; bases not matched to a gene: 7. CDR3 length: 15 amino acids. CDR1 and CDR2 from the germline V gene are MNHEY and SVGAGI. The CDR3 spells CASRQNRGQNSPLHF. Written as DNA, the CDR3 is TGTGCCAGCAGACAAAACAGGGGGCAGAATTCACCCCTCCACTTT.

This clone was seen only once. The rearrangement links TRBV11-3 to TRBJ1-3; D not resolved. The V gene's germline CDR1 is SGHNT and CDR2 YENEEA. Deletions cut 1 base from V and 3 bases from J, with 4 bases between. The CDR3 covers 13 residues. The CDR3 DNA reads TGTGCCAGCAGCTTAGCGGTTGGAAACACCATATATTTT. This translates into CASSLAVGNTIYF.

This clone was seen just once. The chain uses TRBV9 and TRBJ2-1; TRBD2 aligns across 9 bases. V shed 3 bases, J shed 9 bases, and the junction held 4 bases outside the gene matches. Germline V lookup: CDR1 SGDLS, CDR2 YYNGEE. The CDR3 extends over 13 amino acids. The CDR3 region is CASSGVAGAEQFF. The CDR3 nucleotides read TGTGCCAGCAGCGGGGTAGCGGGAGCTGAGCAGTTCTTC. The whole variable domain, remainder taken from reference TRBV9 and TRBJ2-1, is DSGVTQTPKHLITATGQRVTLRCSPRSGDLSVYWYQQSLDQGLQFLIQYYNGEERAKGNILERFSAQQFPDLHSELNLSSLELGDSALYFCASSGVAGAEQFFGPGTRLTVL.

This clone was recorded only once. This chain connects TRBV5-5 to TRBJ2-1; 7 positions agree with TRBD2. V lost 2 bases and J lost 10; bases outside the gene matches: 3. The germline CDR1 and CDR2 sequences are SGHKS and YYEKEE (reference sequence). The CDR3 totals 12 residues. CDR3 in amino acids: CASSLQAGEQFF. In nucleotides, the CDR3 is TGTGCCAGCAGCTTACAAGCGGGAGAGCAGTTCTTC.

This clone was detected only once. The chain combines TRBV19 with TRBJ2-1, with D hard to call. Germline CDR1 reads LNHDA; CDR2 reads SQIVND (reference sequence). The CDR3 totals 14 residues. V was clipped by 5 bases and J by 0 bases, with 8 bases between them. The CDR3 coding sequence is TGTGCCAGTAGTTTTACCAGCTCCTACAATGAGCAGTTCTTC. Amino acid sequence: CASSFTSSYNEQFF.

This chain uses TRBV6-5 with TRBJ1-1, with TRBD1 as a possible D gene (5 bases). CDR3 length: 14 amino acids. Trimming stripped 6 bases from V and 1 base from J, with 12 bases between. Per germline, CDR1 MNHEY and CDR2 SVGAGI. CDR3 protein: CASSHQGKNTEAFF. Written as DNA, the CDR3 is TGTGCCAGCAGCCATCAGGGTAAGAACACTGAAGCTTTCTTT.

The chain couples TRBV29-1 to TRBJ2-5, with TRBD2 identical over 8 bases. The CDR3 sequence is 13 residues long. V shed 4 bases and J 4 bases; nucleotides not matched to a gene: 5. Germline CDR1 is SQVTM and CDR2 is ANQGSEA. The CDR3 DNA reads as TGCAGCGTTGTCCGGGGGGGAGGAGAGACCCAGTACTTC. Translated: CSVVRGGGETQYF. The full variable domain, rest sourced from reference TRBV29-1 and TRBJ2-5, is SAVISQKPSRDICQRGTSLTIQCQVDSQVTMMFWYRQQPGQSLTLIATANQGSEATYESGFVIDKFPISRPNLTFSTLTVSNMSPEDSSIYLCSVVRGGGETQYFGPGTRLLVL.

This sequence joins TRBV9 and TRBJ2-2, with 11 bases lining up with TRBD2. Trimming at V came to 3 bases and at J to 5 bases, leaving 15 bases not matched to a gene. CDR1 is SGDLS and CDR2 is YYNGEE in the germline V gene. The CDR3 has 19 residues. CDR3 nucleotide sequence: TGTGCCAGCAGCGCGTGGGAGTGGCTAGCGGGAGGTGGTACCGGGGAGCTGTTTTTT. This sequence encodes CASSAWEWLAGGGTGELFF.

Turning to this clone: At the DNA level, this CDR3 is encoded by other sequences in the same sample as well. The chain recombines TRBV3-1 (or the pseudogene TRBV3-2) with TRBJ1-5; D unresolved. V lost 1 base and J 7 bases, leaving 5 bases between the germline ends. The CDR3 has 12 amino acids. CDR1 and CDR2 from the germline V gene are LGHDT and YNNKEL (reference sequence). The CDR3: CASSQVGQPQHF. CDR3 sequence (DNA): TGTGCCAGCAGCCAAGTCGGACAGCCCCAGCATTTT.

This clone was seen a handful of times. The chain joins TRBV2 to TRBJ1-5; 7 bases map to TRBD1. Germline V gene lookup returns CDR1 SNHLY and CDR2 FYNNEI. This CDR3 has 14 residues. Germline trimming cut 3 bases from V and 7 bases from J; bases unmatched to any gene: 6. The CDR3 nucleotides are TGTGCCAGCAGTGATCTTCAGGGGGAGCAGCCCCAGCATTTT. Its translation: CASSDLQGEQPQHF. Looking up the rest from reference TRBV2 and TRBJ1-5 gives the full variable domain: EPEVTQTPSHQVTQMGQEVILRCVPISNHLYFYWYRQILGQKVEFLVSFYNNEISEKSEIFDDQFSVERPDGSNFTLKIRSTKLEDSAMYFCASSDLQGEQPQHFGDGTRLSIL.

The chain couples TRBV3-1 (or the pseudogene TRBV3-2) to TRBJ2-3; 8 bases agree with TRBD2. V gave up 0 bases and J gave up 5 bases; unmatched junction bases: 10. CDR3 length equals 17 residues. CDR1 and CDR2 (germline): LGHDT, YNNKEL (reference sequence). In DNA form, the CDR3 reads TGTGCCAGCAGCCAAGATGTTCGGAGAGCGGGGGAAGATACGCAGTATTTT. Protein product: CASSQDVRRAGEDTQYF.

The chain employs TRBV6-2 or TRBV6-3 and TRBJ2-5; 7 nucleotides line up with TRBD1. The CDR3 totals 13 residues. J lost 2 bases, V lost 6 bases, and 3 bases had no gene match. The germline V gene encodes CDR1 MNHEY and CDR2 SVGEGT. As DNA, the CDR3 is TGTGCCAGCAGCAGGGACAGACAAGAGACCCAGTACTTC. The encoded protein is CASSRDRQETQYF.

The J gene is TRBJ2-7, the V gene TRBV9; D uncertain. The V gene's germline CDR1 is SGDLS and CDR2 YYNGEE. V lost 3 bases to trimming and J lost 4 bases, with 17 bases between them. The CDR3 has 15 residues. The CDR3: CASSASPRAFYEQYF. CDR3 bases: TGTGCCAGCAGCGCGAGCCCTAGGGCATTTTACGAGCAGTACTTC.

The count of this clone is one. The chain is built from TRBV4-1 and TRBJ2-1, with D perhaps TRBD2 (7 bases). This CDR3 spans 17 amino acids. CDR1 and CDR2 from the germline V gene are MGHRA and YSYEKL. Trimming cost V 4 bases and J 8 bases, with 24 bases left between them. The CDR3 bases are TGCGCCAGCAGCCCATGGCCCCGGGACAACGCGGGGGATGAGCAGTTCTTC. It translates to CASSPWPRDNAGDEQFF.

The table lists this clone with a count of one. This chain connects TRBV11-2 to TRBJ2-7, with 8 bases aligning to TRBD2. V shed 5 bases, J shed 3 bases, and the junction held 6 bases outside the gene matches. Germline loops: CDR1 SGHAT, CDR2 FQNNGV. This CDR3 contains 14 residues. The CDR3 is CASSPGGGSYEQYF. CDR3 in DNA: TGTGCCAGCAGCCCGGGCGGGGGGAGCTACGAGCAGTACTTC.

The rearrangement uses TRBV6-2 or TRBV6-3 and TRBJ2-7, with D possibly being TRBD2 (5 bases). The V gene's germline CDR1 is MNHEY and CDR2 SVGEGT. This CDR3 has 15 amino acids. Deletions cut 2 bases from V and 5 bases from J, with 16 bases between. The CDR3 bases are TGTGCCAGCAGTTACAGGCGCGGGCAGGCCCACGAGCAGTACTTC. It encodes CASSYRRGQAHEQYF.

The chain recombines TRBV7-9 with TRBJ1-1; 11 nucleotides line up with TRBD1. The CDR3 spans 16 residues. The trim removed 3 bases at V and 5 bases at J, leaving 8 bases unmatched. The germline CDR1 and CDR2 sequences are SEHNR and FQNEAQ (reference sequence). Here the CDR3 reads CASSFLEGQGGTEAFF. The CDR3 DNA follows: TGTGCCAGCAGCTTTCTTGAGGGACAGGGGGGGACTGAAGCTTTCTTT.

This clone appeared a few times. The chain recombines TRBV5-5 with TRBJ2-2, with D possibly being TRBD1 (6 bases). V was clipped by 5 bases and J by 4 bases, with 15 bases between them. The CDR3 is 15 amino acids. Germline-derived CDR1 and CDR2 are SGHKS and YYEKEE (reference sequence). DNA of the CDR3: TGTGCCAGCAGGTATTCCGGGACATCCACCGGGGAGCTGTTTTTT. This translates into CASRYSGTSTGELFF.

The CDR3 DNA follows: TGTGCCAGCAGCTCCCTAGGGGGGCCGGACGAGCAGTACTTC. Encoded protein: CASSSLGGPDEQYF. V gene TRBV5-4 combines with J gene TRBJ2-7; either TRBD1 or TRBD2 may supply D (6 bases each). In germline, CDR1 is SGHNT, CDR2 YYREEE (reference sequence). V was clipped by 3 bases and J by 5 bases, with 15 bases between them. The length of the CDR3 is 14 residues.

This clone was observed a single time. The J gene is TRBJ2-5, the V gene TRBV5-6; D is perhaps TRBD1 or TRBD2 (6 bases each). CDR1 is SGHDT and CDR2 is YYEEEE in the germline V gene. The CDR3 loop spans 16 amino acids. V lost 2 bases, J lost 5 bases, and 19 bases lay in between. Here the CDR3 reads CASSFGGVRVMETQYF. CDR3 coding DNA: TGTGCCAGCAGCTTCGGGGGCGTACGTGTTATGGAGACCCAGTACTTC.

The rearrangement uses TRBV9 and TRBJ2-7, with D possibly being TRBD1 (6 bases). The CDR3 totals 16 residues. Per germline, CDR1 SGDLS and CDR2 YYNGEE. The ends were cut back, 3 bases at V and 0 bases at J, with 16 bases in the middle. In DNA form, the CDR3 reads TGTGCCAGCAGCGGACCGGGACATGATAGCTCCTACGAGCAGTACTTC. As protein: CASSGPGHDSSYEQYF.

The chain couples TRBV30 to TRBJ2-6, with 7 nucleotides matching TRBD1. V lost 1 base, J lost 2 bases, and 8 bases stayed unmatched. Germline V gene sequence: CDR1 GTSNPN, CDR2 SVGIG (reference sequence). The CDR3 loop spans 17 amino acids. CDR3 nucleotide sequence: TGTGCCTGGAGTGGGGACAGTAAATCTGCTGGGGCCAACGTCCTGACTTTC. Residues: CAWSGDSKSAGANVLTF.

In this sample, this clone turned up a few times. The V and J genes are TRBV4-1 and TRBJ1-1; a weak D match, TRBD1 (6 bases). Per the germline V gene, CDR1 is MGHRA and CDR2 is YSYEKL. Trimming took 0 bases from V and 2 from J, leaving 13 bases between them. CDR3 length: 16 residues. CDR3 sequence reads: CASSQDSSGANTEAFF. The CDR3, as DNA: TGCGCCAGCAGCCAAGATTCGTCGGGGGCAAACACTGAAGCTTTCTTT.

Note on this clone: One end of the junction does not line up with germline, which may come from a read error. In nucleotides, the CDR3 is TGTGCCAGCAGCAGGGGGCGATACGGGCAGTACTTC. Translation: CASSRGRYGQYF. The genes are TRBV28 and TRBJ2-7; 8 bases are a match to TRBD1. The CDR3 consists of 12 residues. From germline, CDR1 is MDHEN and CDR2 SYDVKM.

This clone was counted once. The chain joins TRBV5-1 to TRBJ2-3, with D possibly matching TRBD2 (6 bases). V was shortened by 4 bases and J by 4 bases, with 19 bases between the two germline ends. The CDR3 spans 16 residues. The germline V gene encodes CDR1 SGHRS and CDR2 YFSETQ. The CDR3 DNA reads TGCGCCAGCAGCCGGCACGGGGGTGGTGGCCCAGATACGCAGTATTTT. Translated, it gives CASSRHGGGGPDTQYF.

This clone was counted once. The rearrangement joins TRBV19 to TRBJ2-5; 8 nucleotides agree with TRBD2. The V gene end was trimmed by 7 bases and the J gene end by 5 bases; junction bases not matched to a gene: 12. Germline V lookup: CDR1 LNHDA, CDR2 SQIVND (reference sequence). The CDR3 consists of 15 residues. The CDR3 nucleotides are TGTGCCAGTAAAGCGGGAGCCGGAGCCTCGGAGACCCAGTACTTC. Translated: CASKAGAGASETQYF.